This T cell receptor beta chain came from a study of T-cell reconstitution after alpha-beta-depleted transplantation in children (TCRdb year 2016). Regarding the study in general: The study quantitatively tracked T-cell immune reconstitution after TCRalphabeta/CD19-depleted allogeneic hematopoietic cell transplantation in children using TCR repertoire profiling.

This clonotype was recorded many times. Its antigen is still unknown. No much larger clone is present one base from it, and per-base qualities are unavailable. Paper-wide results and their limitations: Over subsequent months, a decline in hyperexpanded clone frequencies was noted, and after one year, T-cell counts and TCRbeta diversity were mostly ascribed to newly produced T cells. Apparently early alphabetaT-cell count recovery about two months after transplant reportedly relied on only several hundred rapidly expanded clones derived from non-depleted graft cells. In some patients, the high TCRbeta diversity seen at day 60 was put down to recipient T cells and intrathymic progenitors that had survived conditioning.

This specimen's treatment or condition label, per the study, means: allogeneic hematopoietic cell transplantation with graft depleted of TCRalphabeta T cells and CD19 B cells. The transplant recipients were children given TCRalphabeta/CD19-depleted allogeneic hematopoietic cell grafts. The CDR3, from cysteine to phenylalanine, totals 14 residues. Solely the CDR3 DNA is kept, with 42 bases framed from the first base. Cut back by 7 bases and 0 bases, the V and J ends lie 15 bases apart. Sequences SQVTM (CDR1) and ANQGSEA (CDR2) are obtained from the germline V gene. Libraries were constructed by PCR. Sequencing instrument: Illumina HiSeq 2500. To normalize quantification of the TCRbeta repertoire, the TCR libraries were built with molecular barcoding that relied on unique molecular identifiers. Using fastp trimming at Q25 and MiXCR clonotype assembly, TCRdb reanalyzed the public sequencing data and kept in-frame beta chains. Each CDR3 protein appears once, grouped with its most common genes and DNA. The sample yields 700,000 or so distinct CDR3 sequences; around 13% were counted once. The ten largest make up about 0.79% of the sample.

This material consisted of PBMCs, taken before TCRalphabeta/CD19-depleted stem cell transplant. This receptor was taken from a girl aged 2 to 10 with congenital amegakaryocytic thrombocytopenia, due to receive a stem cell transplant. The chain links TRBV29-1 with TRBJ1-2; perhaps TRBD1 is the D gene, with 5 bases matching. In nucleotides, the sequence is TGCAGCGCCACAGGACTCTCGGCTAACTATGGCTACACCTTC. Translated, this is CSATGLSANYGYTF.